This TCR beta chain appears in the sequencing data of a study of human T cells and chemical hapten exposure. Notes on the study in general: Those TCRs sitting above 1 in 1000 frequency stayed the same with DPC sensitization. Large CDR3 similarity clusters arose significantly more often from expanded TCRs than from controls.

CDR1 and CDR2 from the germline V gene are SNHLY and FYNNEI. The CDR3 is 16 amino acids. V was clipped by 6 bases and J by 2 bases, with 18 bases between them. Time point defined: patch test 2, 6 weeks after DPC sensitization. Treatment here: therapeutic diphenylcyclopropenone sensitization with weekly scalp DPC. Blood collection happened ahead of applying each patch test. The table lists this clonotype with a few counts. The antigen is unknown. TCRdb reprocessed the RACE reads via MiXCR and lists one record per CDR3 protein. Of 360,000 or so distinct CDR3 sequences in the sample, just under 6.5% were seen once.

The rearrangement links TRBV2 to TRBJ2-3; TRBD2 is a possible D gene (6 bases). The clonotype was recovered from a woman between 18 and 30 years old with alopecia areata. Some clones in this sample may be carry-over from other donors' samples. The material sequenced was whole blood, taken in connection with sensitization to the hapten diphenylcyclopropenone (DPC). The CDR3 loop is CASREGLLRDTDTQYF. DNA of the CDR3: TGTGCCAGCAGAGAGGGACTCCTACGGGACACAGATACGCAGTATTTT.